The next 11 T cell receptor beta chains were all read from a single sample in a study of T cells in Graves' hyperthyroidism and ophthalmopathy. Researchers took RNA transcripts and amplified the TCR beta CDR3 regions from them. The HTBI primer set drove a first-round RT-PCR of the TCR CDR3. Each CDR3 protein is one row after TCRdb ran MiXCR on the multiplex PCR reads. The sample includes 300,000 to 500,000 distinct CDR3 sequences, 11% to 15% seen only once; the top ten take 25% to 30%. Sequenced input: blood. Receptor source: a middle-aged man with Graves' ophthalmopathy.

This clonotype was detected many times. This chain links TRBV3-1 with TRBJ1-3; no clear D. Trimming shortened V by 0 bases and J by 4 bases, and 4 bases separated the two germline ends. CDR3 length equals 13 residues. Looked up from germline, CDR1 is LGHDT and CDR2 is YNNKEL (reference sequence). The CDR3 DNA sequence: TGTGCCAGCAGCCAAGATAACGGAAACACCATATATTTT. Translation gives CASSQDNGNTIYF.

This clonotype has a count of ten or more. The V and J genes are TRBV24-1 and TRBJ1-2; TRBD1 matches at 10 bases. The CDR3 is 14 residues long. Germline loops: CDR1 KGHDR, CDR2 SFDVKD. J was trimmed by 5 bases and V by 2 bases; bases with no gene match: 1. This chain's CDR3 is CATSDSGQGYGYTF. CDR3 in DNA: TGTGCCACCAGTGATTCGGGACAGGGGTATGGCTACACCTTC.

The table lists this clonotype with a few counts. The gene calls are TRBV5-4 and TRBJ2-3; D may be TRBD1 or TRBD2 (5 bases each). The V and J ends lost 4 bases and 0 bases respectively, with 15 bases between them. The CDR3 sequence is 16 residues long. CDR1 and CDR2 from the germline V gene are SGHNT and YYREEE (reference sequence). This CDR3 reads CASSRRWGGSTDTQYF. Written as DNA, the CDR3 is TGTGCCAGCAGCCGGCGGTGGGGCGGGAGCACAGATACGCAGTATTTT.

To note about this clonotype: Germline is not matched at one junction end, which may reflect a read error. The CDR3 nucleotides read TGCGCCAGCAACCAAGATTTTTTGCCTGGGGCAGGCTTTCGGAAAAAACTGTTTTTT. This translates into CASNQDFLPGAGFRKKLFF. The chain combines TRBV4-1 with TRBJ1-4, with D perhaps matching TRBD1 (5 bases). This CDR3 region has 19 residues. Germline assignment: CDR1 MGHRA and CDR2 YSYEKL.

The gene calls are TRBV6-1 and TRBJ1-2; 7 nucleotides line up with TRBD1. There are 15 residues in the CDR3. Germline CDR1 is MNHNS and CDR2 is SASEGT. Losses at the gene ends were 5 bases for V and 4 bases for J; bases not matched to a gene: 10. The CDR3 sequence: CASSLLPTGSYGYTF. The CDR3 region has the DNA TGTGCCAGCAGTTTACTGCCGACAGGGAGCTATGGCTACACCTTC.

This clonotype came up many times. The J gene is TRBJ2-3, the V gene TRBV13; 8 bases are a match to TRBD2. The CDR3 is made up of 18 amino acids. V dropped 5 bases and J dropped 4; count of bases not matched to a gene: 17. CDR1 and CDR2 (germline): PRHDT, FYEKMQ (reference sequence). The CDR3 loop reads CASSPKWIGRAGSDTQYF. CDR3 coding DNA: TGTGCCAGCAGCCCAAAGTGGATCGGGAGGGCCGGATCAGATACGCAGTATTTT.

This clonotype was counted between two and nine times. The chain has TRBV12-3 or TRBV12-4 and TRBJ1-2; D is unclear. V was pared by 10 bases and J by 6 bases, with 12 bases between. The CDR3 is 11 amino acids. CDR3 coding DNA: TGTGCCATCGGGGAGGGCAATGGCTACACCTTC. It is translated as CAIGEGNGYTF.

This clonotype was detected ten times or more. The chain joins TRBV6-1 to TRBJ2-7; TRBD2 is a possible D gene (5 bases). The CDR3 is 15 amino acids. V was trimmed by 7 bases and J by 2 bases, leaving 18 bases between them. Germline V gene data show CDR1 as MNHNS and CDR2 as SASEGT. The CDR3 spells CASTTRAGVTYEQYF. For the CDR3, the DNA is TGTGCCAGCACCACCCGAGCCGGGGTAACCTACGAGCAGTACTTC.

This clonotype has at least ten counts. The CDR3 bases are TGCGCCAGCAGCTTGGATCAGGGTTACCCCTACGAGCAGTACTTC. Residues: CASSLDQGYPYEQYF. This chain links TRBV5-1 with TRBJ2-7; a possible D gene is TRBD1 (5 bases). The ends were cut back, 0 bases at V and 2 bases at J, with 12 bases in the middle. The CDR3 contains 15 residues. CDR1 and CDR2 (germline): SGHRS, YFSETQ. Full variable domain (outside the CDR3, taken from reference TRBV5-1 and TRBJ2-7): KAGVTQTPRYLIKTRGQQVTLSCSPISGHRSVSWYQQTPGQGLQFLFEYFSETQRNKGNFPGRFSGRQFSNSRSEMNVSTLELGDSALYLCASSLDQGYPYEQYFGPGTRLTVT.

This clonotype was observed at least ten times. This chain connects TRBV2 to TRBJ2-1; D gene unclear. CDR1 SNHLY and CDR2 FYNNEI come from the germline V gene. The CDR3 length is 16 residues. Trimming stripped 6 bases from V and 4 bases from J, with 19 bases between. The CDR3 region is CASSYPPILPYNEQFF. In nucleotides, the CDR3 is TGTGCCAGCAGCTATCCCCCTATACTTCCTTACAATGAGCAGTTCTTC.

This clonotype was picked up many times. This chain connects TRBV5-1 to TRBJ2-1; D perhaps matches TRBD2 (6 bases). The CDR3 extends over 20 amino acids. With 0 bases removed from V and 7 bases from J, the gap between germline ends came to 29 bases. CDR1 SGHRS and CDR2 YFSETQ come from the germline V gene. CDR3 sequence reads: CASSLGLGVGASVYRNEQFF. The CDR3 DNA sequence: TGCGCCAGCAGCTTGGGGCTGGGGGTTGGTGCTAGCGTCTATCGTAATGAGCAGTTCTTC.